This T cell receptor (beta chain) is from a study of T cells in Graves' hyperthyroidism and ophthalmopathy. Graves' hyperthyroidism qualified as stable when ophthalmopathy did not progress within 18 months. Reasons for excluding patients were uncontrolled infection, other autoimmune disease, pregnancy or lactation. Amplification of TCR beta CDR3 regions was performed using RNA transcripts as template. TCR CDR3 regions were first amplified by RT-PCR with HTBI primers. Each CDR3 protein is one row after TCRdb ran MiXCR on the multiplex PCR reads. The sample gives roughly 570,000 distinct CDR3 sequences, around 46% of which show up once; approximately 7.5% is in the top ten. The CDR3 has 14 residues. The V and J ends lost 4 bases and 0 bases respectively, with 11 bases between them. Germline V gives CDR1 SGHNT, CDR2 YYREEE (reference sequence). This clonotype was seen many times. Antigen specificity is unknown.

Notes on the study in general: Ophthalmopathy onset followed model prediction by a median around six months.

The genes are TRBV5-4 and TRBJ2-7; D uncertain. The sample taken for sequencing was peripheral blood or thyroid tissue (not recorded which). The receptor's source is a woman aged 18-29 years with Graves' hyperthyroidism. The CDR3 loop reads CASSGRPVSYEQYF. DNA of the CDR3: TGTGCCAGCAGCGGGCGGCCAGTCTCCTACGAGCAGTACTTC.